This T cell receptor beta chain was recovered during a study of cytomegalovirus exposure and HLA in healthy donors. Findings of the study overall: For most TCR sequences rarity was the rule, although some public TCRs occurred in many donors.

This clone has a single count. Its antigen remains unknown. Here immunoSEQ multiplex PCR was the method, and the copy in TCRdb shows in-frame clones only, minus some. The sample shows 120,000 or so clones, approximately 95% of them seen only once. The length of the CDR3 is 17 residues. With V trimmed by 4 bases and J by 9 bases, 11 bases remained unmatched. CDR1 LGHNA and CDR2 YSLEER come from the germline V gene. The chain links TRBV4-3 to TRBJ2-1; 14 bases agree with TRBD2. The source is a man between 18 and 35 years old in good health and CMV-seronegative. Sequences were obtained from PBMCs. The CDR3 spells CASSPSLGTSGSPEQFF. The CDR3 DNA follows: TGCGCCAGCAGCCCATCACTCGGGACTAGCGGGAGTCCTGAGCAGTTCTTC.